A single sample is the source of the 5 T cell receptor beta chains below, sequenced in a study of T cell responses to AZD1222 COVID-19 vaccine. Only in-frame clones appear in the TCRdb table, and some are missing; sequencing was by immunoSEQ multiplex PCR. This sample has 65,000 to 90,000 clones, with around 88% found just once. Sequences were derived from peripheral blood, sampled on day 0 of AZD1222 vaccination. These receptors were obtained from an adult in good health.

The V call is TRBV3-1 (or the pseudogene TRBV3-2), the J call TRBJ2-7, with 7 bases lining up with TRBD1. Germline V gives CDR1 LGHDT, CDR2 YNNKEL (reference sequence). This CDR3 is 15 amino acids long. J gave up 2 bases and V 3 bases, and 7 bases lay outside the gene matches. The CDR3: CASSHEPGQPYEQYF. The CDR3 DNA is TGTGCCAGCAGCCATGAACCGGGACAGCCCTACGAGCAGTACTTC.

CDR3 sequence reads: CATREGGTGELFF. CDR3 coding DNA: TGTGCCACCCGCGAAGGAGGGACCGGGGAGCTGTTTTTT. The chain employs TRBV19 and TRBJ2-2, with a weak D call TRBD2 (6 bases). The CDR3 runs to 13 residues. Trimming pared 10 bases from V and 5 bases from J, leaving 14 bases between. Looked up from germline, CDR1 is LNHDA and CDR2 is SQIVND (reference sequence).

The genes are TRBV5-1 and TRBJ2-5, with 8 bases matching TRBD1. V lost 0 bases and J lost 5; bases outside the gene matches: 9. CDR1 and CDR2 from the germline V gene are SGHRS and YFSETQ. The CDR3 totals 16 residues. In DNA, the CDR3 is TGCGCCAGCAGCTTGGACCCCCAGGGGGCAGGGGAGACCCAGTACTTC. Protein: CASSLDPQGAGETQYF.

The CDR3 here is CASSLALLAEAFF. The CDR3, as DNA: TGTGCCAGCAGCTTAGCACTGTTGGCTGAAGCTTTCTTT. V is TRBV7-8 and J is TRBJ1-1; D unresolved. V was cut by 0 bases and J by 6 bases, with 8 bases left in between. In germline, CDR1 is SGHVS, CDR2 FQNEAQ. CDR3 size: 13 residues.

The chain combines TRBV24-1 with TRBJ2-7; D is perhaps TRBD2 (6 bases). The V gene lost 3 bases and the J gene lost 0 bases, with 8 bases spanning the gap. CDR1 KGHDR and CDR2 SFDVKD come from the germline V gene. CDR3 size: 14 residues. The CDR3 spells CATSDRRDSYEQYF. In DNA form, the CDR3 reads TGTGCCACCAGTGATCGGAGGGACTCCTACGAGCAGTACTTC.